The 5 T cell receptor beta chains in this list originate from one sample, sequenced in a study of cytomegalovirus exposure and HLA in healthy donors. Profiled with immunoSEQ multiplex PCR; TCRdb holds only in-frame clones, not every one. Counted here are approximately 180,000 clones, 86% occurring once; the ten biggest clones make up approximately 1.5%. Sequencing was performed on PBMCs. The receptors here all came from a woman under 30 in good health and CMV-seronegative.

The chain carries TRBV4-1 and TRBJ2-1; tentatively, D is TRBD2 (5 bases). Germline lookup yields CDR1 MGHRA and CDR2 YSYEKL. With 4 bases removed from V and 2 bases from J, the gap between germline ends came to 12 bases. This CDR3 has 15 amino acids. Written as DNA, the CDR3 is TGCGCCAGCAGCCCCCTTCGGGGTCCCTACAATGAGCAGTTCTTC. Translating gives CASSPLRGPYNEQFF.

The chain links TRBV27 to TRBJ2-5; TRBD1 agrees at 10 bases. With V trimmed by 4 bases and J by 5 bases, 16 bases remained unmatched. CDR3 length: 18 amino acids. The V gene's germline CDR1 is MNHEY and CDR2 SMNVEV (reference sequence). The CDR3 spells CASSSLPGGTGDLETQYF. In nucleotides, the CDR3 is TGTGCCAGCAGTTCACTCCCTGGAGGGACAGGGGATTTGGAGACCCAGTACTTC.

CDR3 nucleotide sequence: TGTGCCAGCGGACAGGGGGAAGGCACTGAAGCTTTCTTT. Protein sequence: CASGQGEGTEAFF. The rearrangement joins TRBV2 to TRBJ1-1; 10 nucleotides line up with TRBD1. CDR1 and CDR2 (germline): SNHLY, FYNNEI. The CDR3 covers 13 residues. V was clipped by 8 bases and J by 4 bases; unmatched bases: 4.

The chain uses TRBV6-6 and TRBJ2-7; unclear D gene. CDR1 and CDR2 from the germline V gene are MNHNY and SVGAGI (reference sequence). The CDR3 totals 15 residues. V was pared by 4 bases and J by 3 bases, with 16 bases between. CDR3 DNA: TGTGCCAGCAGTTTGATTTTACAGAGATACTACGAGCAGTACTTC. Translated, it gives CASSLILQRYYEQYF.

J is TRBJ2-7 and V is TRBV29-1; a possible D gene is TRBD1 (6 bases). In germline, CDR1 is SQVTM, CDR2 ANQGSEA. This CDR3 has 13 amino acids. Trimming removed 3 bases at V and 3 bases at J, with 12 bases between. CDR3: CSVDRGIGYEQYF. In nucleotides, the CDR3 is TGCAGCGTTGATAGGGGGATCGGCTACGAGCAGTACTTC.